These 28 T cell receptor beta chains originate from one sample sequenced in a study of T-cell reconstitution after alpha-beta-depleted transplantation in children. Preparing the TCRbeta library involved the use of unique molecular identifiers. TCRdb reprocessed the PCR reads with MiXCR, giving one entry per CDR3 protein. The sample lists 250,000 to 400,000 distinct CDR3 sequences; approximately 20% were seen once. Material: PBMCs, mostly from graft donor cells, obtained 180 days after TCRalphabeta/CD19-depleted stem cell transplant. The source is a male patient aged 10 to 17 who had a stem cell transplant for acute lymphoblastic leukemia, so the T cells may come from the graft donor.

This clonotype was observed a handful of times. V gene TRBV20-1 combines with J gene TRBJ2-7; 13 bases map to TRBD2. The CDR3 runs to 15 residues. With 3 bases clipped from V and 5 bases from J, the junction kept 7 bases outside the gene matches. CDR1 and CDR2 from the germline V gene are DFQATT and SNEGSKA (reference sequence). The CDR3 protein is CSARSGLAGVHEQYF. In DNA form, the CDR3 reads TGCAGTGCTAGGTCAGGACTAGCGGGAGTCCACGAGCAGTACTTC.

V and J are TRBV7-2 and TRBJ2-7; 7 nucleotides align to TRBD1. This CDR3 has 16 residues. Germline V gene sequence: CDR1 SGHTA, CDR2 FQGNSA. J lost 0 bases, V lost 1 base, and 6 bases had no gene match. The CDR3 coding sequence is TGTGCCAGCAGCTTAGAGGGGACAGCATACTCCTACGAGCAGTACTTC. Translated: CASSLEGTAYSYEQYF.

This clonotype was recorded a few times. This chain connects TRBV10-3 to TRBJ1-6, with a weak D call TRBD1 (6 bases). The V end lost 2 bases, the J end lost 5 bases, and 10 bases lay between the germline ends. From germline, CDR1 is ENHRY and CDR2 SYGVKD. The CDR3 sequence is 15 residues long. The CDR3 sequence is CAISEGDTNNSPLHF. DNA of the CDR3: TGTGCCATCAGTGAGGGGGACACCAATAATTCACCCCTCCACTTT.

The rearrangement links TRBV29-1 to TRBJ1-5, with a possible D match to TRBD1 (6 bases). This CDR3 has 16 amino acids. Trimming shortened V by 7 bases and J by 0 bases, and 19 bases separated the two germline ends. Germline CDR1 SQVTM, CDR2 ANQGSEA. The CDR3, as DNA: TGCAGCGCATTATTGACAGGCTTATTTAGCAATCAGCCCCAGCATTTT. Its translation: CSALLTGLFSNQPQHF.

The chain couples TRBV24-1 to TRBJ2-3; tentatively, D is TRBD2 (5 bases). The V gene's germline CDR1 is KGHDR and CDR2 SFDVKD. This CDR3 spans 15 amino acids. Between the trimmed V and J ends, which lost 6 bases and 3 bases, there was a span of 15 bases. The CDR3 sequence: CATSSGIPGTDTQYF. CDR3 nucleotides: TGTGCCACCAGTAGCGGAATCCCTGGGACAGATACGCAGTATTTT.

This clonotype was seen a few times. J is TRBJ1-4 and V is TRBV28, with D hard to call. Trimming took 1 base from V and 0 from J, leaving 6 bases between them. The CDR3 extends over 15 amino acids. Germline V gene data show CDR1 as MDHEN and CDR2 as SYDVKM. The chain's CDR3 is CASSLFGATNEKLFF. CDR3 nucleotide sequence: TGTGCCAGCAGTTTATTTGGAGCAACTAATGAAAAACTGTTTTTT.

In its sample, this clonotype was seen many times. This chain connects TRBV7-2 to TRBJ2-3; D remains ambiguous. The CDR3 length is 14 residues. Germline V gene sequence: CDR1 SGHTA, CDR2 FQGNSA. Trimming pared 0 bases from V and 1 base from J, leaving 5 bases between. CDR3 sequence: CASSLAVRTDTQYF. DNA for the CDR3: TGTGCCAGCAGCTTAGCGGTACGCACAGATACGCAGTATTTT.

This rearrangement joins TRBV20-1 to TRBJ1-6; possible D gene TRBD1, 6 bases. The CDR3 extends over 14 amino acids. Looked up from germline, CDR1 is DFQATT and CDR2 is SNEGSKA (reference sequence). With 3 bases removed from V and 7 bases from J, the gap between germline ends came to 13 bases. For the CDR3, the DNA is TGCAGTGCTAGCGTGACAGGCCTGAATTCACCCCTCCACTTT. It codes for CSASVTGLNSPLHF.

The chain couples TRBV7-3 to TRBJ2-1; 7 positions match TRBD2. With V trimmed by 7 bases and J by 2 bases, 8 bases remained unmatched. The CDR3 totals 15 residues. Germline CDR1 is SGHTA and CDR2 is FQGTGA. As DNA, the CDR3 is TGTGCCAGCACCCCCGGCGGGAGTCCCTACAATGAGCAGTTCTTC. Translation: CASTPGGSPYNEQFF.

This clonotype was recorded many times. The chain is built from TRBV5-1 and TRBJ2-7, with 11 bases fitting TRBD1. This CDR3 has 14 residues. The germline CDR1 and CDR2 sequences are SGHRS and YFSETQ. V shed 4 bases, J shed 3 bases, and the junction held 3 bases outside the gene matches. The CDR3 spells CASSRGQGDYEQYF. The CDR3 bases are TGCGCCAGCAGCAGGGGACAGGGGGACTACGAGCAGTACTTC.

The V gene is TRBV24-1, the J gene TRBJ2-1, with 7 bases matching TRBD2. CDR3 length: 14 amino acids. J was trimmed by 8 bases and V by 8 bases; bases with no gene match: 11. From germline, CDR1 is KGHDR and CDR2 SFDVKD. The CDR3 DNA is TGTGCCACCATGGAGGGAGGGCCCTTCTATGAGCAGTTCTTC. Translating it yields CATMEGGPFYEQFF.

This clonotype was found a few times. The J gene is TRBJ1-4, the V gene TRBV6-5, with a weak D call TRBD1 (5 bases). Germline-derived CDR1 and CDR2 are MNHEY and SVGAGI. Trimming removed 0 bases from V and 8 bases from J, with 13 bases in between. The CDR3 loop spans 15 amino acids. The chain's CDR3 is CASSYSTVEAEKLFF. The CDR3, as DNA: TGTGCCAGCAGTTACTCGACAGTGGAGGCGGAAAAACTGTTTTTT.

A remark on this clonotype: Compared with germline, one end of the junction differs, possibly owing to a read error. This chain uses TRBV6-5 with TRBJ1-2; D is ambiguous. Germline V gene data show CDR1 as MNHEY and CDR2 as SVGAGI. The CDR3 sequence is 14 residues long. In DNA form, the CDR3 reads TGTGCCAGCAGTTACAGGGCCGGCGACTATGGCTACACTTTC. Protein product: CASSYRAGDYGYTF.

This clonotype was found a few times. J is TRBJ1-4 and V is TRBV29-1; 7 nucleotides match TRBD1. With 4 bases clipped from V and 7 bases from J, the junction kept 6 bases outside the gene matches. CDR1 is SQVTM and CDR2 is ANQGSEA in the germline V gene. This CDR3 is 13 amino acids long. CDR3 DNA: TGCAGCGTTGGAGGGGGCAGGGGTGAAAAACTGTTTTTT. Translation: CSVGGGRGEKLFF.

This CDR3 is CATSDLGSQETQYF. In DNA form, the CDR3 reads TGTGCCACCAGTGATTTGGGCAGCCAAGAGACCCAGTACTTC. The chain is built from TRBV24-1 and TRBJ2-5; D not certain. Trimming removed 0 bases from V and 1 base from J, with 5 bases in between. CDR3 length: 14 residues. Germline-derived CDR1 and CDR2 are KGHDR and SFDVKD.

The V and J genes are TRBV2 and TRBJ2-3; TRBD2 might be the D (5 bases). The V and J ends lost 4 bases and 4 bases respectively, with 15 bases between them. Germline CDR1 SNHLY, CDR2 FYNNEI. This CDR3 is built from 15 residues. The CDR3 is CASSVGVPNSDTQYF. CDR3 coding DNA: TGTGCCAGCAGTGTCGGGGTACCGAACTCAGATACGCAGTATTTT.

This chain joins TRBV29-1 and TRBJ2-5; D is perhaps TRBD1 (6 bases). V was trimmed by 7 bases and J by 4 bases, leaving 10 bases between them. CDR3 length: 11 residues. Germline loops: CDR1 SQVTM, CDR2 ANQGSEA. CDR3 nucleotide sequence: TGCAGCGGTTCCAGGGGAGAGACCCAGTACTTC. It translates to CSGSRGETQYF. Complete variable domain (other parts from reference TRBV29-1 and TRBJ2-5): SAVISQKPSRDICQRGTSLTIQCQVDSQVTMMFWYRQQPGQSLTLIATANQGSEATYESGFVIDKFPISRPNLTFSTLTVSNMSPEDSSIYLCSGSRGETQYFGPGTRLLVL.

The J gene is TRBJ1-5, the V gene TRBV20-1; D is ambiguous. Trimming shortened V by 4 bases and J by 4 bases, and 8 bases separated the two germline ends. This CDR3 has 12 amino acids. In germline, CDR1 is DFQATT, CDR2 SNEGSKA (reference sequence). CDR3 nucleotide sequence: TGCAGTGCTATTGACCCGAATCAGCCCCAGCATTTT. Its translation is CSAIDPNQPQHF.

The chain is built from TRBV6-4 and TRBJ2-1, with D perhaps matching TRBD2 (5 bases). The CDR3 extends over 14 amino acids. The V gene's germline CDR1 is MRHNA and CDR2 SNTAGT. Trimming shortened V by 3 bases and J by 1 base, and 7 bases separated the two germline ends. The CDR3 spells CASSEQRSYNEQFF. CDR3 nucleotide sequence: TGTGCCAGCAGTGAGCAGCGGTCCTACAATGAGCAGTTCTTC.

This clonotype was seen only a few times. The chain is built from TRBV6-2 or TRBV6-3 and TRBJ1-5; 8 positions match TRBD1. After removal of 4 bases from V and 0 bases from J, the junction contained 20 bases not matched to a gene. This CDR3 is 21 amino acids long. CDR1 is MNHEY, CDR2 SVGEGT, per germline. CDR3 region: CASSSLAGTGLADYSNQPQHF. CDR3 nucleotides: TGTGCCAGCAGTTCGCTAGCCGGGACAGGCCTAGCGGATTATAGCAATCAGCCCCAGCATTTT.

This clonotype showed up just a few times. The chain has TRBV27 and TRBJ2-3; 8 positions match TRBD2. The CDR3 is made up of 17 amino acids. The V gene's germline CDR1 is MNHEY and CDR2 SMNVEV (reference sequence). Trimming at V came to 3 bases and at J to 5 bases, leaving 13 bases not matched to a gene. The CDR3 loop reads CASSFIAGSAVRDTQYF. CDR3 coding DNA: TGTGCCAGCAGTTTTATAGCGGGATCGGCGGTGCGAGATACGCAGTATTTT.

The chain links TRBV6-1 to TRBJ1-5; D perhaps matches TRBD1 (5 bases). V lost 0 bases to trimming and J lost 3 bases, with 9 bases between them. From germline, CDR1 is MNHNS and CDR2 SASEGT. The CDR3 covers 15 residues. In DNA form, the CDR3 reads TGTGCCAGCAGTGAAGCCTTGGGACTCAATCAGCCCCAGCATTTT. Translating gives CASSEALGLNQPQHF.

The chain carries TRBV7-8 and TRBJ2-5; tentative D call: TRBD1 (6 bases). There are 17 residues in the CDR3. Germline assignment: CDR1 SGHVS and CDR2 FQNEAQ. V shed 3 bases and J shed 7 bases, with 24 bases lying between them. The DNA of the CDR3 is TGTGCCAGCAGCTTTTTGTCCAGGGGTCTGGTTCAGGTGACCCAGTACTTC. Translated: CASSFLSRGLVQVTQYF. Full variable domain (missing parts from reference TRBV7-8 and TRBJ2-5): GAGVSQSPRYKVAKRGQDVALRCDPISGHVSLFWYQQALGQGPEFLTYFQNEAQLDKSGLPSDRFFAERPEGSVSTLKIQRTQQEDSAVYLCASSFLSRGLVQVTQYFGPGTRLLVL.

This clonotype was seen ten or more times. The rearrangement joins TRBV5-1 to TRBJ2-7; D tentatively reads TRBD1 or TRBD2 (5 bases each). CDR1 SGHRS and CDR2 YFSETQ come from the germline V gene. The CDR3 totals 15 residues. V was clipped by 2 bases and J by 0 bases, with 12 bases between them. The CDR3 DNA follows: TGCGCCAGCAGCTTAGGGGTTGGGAGCTCCTACGAGCAGTACTTC. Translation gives CASSLGVGSSYEQYF.

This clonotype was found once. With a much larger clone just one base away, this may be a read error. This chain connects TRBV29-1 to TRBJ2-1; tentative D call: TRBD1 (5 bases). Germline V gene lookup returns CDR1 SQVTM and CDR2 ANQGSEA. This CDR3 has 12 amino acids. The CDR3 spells CSVGTRYNGQFF. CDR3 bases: TGCAGCGTTGGGACACGGTACAATGGGCAGTTCTTC.

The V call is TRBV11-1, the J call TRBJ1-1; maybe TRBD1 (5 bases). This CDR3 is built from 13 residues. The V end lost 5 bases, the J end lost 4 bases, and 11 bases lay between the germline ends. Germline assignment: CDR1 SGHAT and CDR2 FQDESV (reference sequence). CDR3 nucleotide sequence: TGTGCCAGCAGCCTCGACAGAGTCACTGAAGCTTTCTTT. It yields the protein CASSLDRVTEAFF. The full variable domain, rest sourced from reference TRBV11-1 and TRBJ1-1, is EAEVAQSPRYKITEKSQAVAFWCDPISGHATLYWYRQILGQGPELLVQFQDESVVDDSQLPKDRFSAERLKGVDSTLKIQPAELGDSAMYLCASSLDRVTEAFFGQGTRLTVV.

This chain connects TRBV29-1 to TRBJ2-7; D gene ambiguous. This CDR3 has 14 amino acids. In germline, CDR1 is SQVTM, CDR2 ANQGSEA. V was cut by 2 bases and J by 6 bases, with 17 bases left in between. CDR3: CSVENGLIGAEQYF. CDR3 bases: TGCAGCGTTGAAAATGGTCTTATTGGAGCCGAGCAGTACTTC.

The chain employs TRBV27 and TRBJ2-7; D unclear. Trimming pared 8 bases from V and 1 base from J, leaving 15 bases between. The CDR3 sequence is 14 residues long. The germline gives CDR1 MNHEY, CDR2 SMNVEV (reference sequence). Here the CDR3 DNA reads TGTGCCAGCGGAACCTTAGGCGGATCCTACGAGCAGTACTTC. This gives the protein CASGTLGGSYEQYF.